The 13 T cell receptor beta chains below were found in one sample sequenced in a study of technical replicates of blood from a few donors. Data came from immunoSEQ multiplex PCR; TCRdb stores just in-frame clones and leaves some out. The sample carries approximately 75,000 clones, about 97% recorded once. Sequenced: T cells isolated from PBMCs. Every receptor here comes from a human donor in good health.

V usage is TRBV18 and J usage is TRBJ1-5; TRBD1 is a possible D gene (5 bases). The ends were cut back, 3 bases at V and 6 bases at J, with 15 bases in the middle. This CDR3 spans 15 amino acids. Looked up from germline, CDR1 is KGHSH and CDR2 is LQKENI. The CDR3 bases are TGTGCCAGCTCACCCGACAGAAGCCTGAGTCAGCCCCAGCATTTT. It is translated as CASSPDRSLSQPQHF.

This clone came up once. This rearrangement joins TRBV9 to TRBJ1-2, with 10 bases lining up with TRBD1. This CDR3 has 16 amino acids. Trimming cost V 3 bases and J 4 bases; bases outside gene matches: 9. Germline assignment: CDR1 SGDLS and CDR2 YYNGEE. CDR3 DNA sequence: TGTGCCAGCAGCGCCCAACCGGGACAGGGGACCTATGGCTACACCTTC. Its protein product is CASSAQPGQGTYGYTF.

The rearrangement links TRBV9 to TRBJ1-1, with D possibly being TRBD1 (6 bases). This CDR3 region has 15 residues. The germline V gene has CDR1 SGDLS and CDR2 YYNGEE. V lost 0 bases to trimming and J lost 0 bases, with 9 bases between them. CDR3 region: CASSVEGTMNTEAFF. The DNA for the CDR3 is TGTGCCAGCAGCGTAGAAGGGACAATGAACACTGAAGCTTTCTTT.

This clone was seen only once. The J gene is TRBJ2-7, the V gene TRBV6-1; TRBD2 agrees at 9 bases. Germline assignment: CDR1 MNHNS and CDR2 SASEGT. The CDR3 extends over 14 amino acids. J lost 0 bases, V lost 4 bases, and 1 base had no gene match. The CDR3 nucleotides read TGTGCCAGCAGTGGACTAGCGGACTCCTACGAGCAGTACTTC. As protein: CASSGLADSYEQYF.

The chain carries TRBV11-1 and TRBJ2-7; 7 bases agree with TRBD1. The trim removed 6 bases at V and 2 bases at J, leaving 10 bases unmatched. Germline CDR1 reads SGHAT; CDR2 reads FQDESV (reference sequence). The CDR3 runs to 15 residues. CDR3 region: CASRPPGGPPYEQYF. The CDR3 coding sequence is TGTGCCAGCAGGCCCCCAGGGGGTCCGCCCTACGAGCAGTACTTC. The full variable domain, in which reference TRBV11-1 and TRBJ2-7 provide the parts outside the CDR3, is EAEVAQSPRYKITEKSQAVAFWCDPISGHATLYWYRQILGQGPELLVQFQDESVVDDSQLPKDRFSAERLKGVDSTLKIQPAELGDSAMYLCASRPPGGPPYEQYFGPGTRLTVT.

This clone was observed a single time. The rearrangement uses TRBV11-2 and TRBJ2-7, with a weak D call TRBD1 (5 bases). The CDR3 totals 14 residues. The V and J ends lost 5 bases and 4 bases respectively, with 15 bases between them. Per germline, CDR1 SGHAT and CDR2 FQNNGV. CDR3: CASSIYPGPYEQYF. In DNA form, the CDR3 reads TGTGCCAGCAGCATTTACCCAGGGCCATACGAGCAGTACTTC. The whole variable domain, filled in from reference TRBV11-2 and TRBJ2-7, reads EAGVAQSPRYKIIEKRQSVAFWCNPISGHATLYWYQQILGQGPKLLIQFQNNGVVDDSQLPKDRFSAERLKGVDSTLKIQPAKLEDSAVYLCASSIYPGPYEQYFGPGTRLTVT.

The V and J genes are TRBV5-8 and TRBJ2-7, with 7 nucleotides matching TRBD1. The V gene's germline CDR1 is SGHTS and CDR2 YDEGEE. V was pared by 6 bases and J by 6 bases, with 12 bases of the junction left unmatched. CDR3 length: 14 residues. The CDR3 sequence is CASNHGTALGEQYF. CDR3 DNA sequence: TGTGCCAGCAACCACGGGACAGCATTGGGCGAGCAGTACTTC.

V is TRBV5-1 and J is TRBJ1-4; D is unclear. CDR1 and CDR2 from the germline V gene are SGHRS and YFSETQ. The CDR3 is made up of 14 amino acids. Trimming shortened V by 10 bases and J by 7 bases, and 20 bases separated the two germline ends. CDR3 sequence: CASAWLGSGEKLFF. In DNA, the CDR3 is TGCGCCTCAGCTTGGTTGGGAAGCGGTGAAAAACTGTTTTTT. Combining the CDR3 with reference TRBV5-1 and TRBJ1-4 gives the whole variable domain KAGVTQTPRYLIKTRGQQVTLSCSPISGHRSVSWYQQTPGQGLQFLFEYFSETQRNKGNFPGRFSGRQFSNSRSEMNVSTLELGDSALYLCASAWLGSGEKLFFGSGTQLSVL.

The rearrangement joins TRBV19 to TRBJ1-5, with D perhaps TRBD1 (5 bases). There are 16 residues in the CDR3. V gave up 2 bases and J gave up 3 bases, with 14 bases separating them. CDR1 and CDR2 (germline): LNHDA, SQIVND (reference sequence). The CDR3 reads CASSISRTPLNQPQHF. CDR3 sequence (DNA): TGTGCCAGTAGTATATCTCGGACACCACTCAATCAGCCCCAGCATTTT.

The chain couples TRBV2 to TRBJ2-1; TRBD1 might be the D (6 bases). Germline CDR1 reads SNHLY; CDR2 reads FYNNEI. Deletions cut 3 bases from V and 6 bases from J, with 12 bases between. The CDR3 runs to 14 residues. CDR3 bases: TGTGCCAGCAGTGACTTGGCACAGGGCAATGAGCAGTTCTTC. Translating it yields CASSDLAQGNEQFF.

The V call is TRBV30, the J call TRBJ1-1, with TRBD1 identical over 11 bases. This CDR3 is 17 amino acids long. V shed 2 bases, J shed 0 bases, and the junction held 8 bases outside the gene matches. The germline V gene encodes CDR1 GTSNPN and CDR2 SVGIG (reference sequence). CDR3 amino acids: CAWSPYRTGGMNTEAFF. For the CDR3, the DNA is TGTGCCTGGAGTCCTTATAGGACAGGGGGCATGAACACTGAAGCTTTCTTT.

The chain recombines TRBV19 with TRBJ2-7, with a possible D match to TRBD2 (5 bases). CDR3 length equals 13 residues. V lost 7 bases and J lost 0, with 10 bases in between. Per the germline V gene, CDR1 is LNHDA and CDR2 is SQIVND (reference sequence). The CDR3: CASKTGNSYEQYF. The CDR3 nucleotides are TGTGCCAGTAAGACGGGAAACTCCTACGAGCAGTACTTC.

The chain has TRBV6-1 and TRBJ1-2; D not certain. This CDR3 spans 14 amino acids. The V end was cut by 2 bases, the J end by 1 base, with 8 bases between. Germline V lookup: CDR1 MNHNS, CDR2 SASEGT. CDR3 bases: TGTGCCAGCAGTGAACCTTACGGTAACTATGGCTACACCTTC. Translated, it gives CASSEPYGNYGYTF.